The 31 T cell receptor beta chains in this list originate from one sample, sequenced in a study of blood T cell repertoires in COVID-19. This table comes from immunoSEQ multiplex PCR, and its TCRdb copy is limited to in-frame clones, with some not included. The sample holds about 150,000 clones; about 87% are singletons and the top ten take 5.5% to 7.5%. Sequencing input: peripheral blood. These receptors were taken from a man older than 75 with acute or convalescent COVID-19.

V gene TRBV28 combines with J gene TRBJ1-1; TRBD1 might be the D (5 bases). V lost 5 bases and J 0 bases, leaving 13 bases between the germline ends. This CDR3 spans 15 amino acids. The germline V gene encodes CDR1 MDHEN and CDR2 SYDVKM. The CDR3 coding sequence is TGTGCCAGCAGTACAACGACAGCTATGAACACTGAAGCTTTCTTT. This codes for CASSTTTAMNTEAFF.

The J gene is TRBJ2-7, the V gene TRBV5-1; maybe TRBD2 (5 bases). Trimming removed 5 bases from V and 5 bases from J, with 14 bases in between. The CDR3 extends over 13 amino acids. Germline lookup yields CDR1 SGHRS and CDR2 YFSETQ. The CDR3: CASRIGVGNEQYF. CDR3 bases: TGCGCCAGCAGAATCGGGGTAGGGAACGAGCAGTACTTC.

CDR3 bases: TGCAGCGTTGCGGGGAACTCCTACGAGCAGTACTTC. Translation gives CSVAGNSYEQYF. The J gene is TRBJ2-7, the V gene TRBV29-1, with TRBD2 as a possible D gene (5 bases). This CDR3 is built from 12 residues. Deletions cut 4 bases from V and 0 bases from J, with 7 bases between. In germline, CDR1 is SQVTM, CDR2 ANQGSEA.

The CDR3 loop is CASSIGTSGIIFEQFF. DNA of the CDR3: TGTGCCAGTAGTATCGGGACTAGCGGGATTATATTTGAGCAGTTCTTC. V is TRBV19 and J is TRBJ2-1; 13 nucleotides match TRBD2. Trimming removed 3 bases from V and 9 bases from J; junction bases left unmatched: 8. The CDR3 has 16 residues. The V gene's germline CDR1 is LNHDA and CDR2 SQIVND (reference sequence).

The chain links TRBV6-5 to TRBJ1-1, with a weak D call TRBD1 (5 bases). V was shortened by 0 bases and J by 10 bases, with 18 bases between the two germline ends. Per the germline V gene, CDR1 is MNHEY and CDR2 is SVGAGI. CDR3 length equals 15 residues. This chain's CDR3 is CASSYSIQGGLGAFF. CDR3 sequence (DNA): TGTGCCAGCAGTTACTCGATTCAGGGAGGGTTGGGAGCTTTCTTT.

This rearrangement joins TRBV19 to TRBJ1-4; 7 bases agree with TRBD1. Germline loops: CDR1 LNHDA, CDR2 SQIVND (reference sequence). This CDR3 is 14 amino acids long. V lost 6 bases and J lost 5; bases outside the gene matches: 6. The DNA of the CDR3 is TGTGCCAGTAGCGGGACAGCAAGAAATGAAAAACTGTTTTTT. Translated: CASSGTARNEKLFF.

The chain is built from TRBV28 and TRBJ2-7, with TRBD1 as a possible D gene (6 bases). Germline CDR1 and CDR2: MDHEN and SYDVKM. This CDR3 contains 17 residues. The ends were cut back, 7 bases at V and 0 bases at J, with 22 bases in the middle. DNA for the CDR3: TGTGCCAGCAACACCCCCGGGACATTACCTAGCTCCTACGAGCAGTACTTC. It is translated as CASNTPGTLPSSYEQYF. Based on the CDR3 plus reference TRBV28 and TRBJ2-7, the full variable domain is DVKVTQSSRYLVKRTGEKVFLECVQDMDHENMFWYRQDPGLGLRLIYFSYDVKMKEKGDIPEGYSVSREKKERFSLILESASTNQTSMYLCASNTPGTLPSSYEQYFGPGTRLTVT.

The genes are TRBV10-3 and TRBJ1-3; no clear D gene. From germline, CDR1 is ENHRY and CDR2 SYGVKD. The CDR3 runs 15 residues. V lost 2 bases and J 2 bases, leaving 10 bases between the germline ends. For the CDR3, the DNA is TGTGCCATCAGTGAGGCAGGTATCACTGGAAACACCATATATTTT. This sequence encodes CAISEAGITGNTIYF.

The rearrangement links TRBV6-5 to TRBJ2-2, with 8 bases matching TRBD1. The junction had 11 bases not matched to a gene; V was cut back by 11 bases and J by 6 bases. CDR3 size: 14 residues. CDR1 is MNHEY, CDR2 SVGAGI, per germline. CDR3 sequence (DNA): TGTGCCGGGACGACAGGGGCGGTTGCCGGGGAGCTGTTTTTT. Translated: CAGTTGAVAGELFF.

V usage is TRBV19 and J usage is TRBJ2-7; D is possibly TRBD2 (5 bases). Trimming cost V 1 base and J 2 bases, with 18 bases left between them. This CDR3 is built from 17 residues. Germline lookup yields CDR1 LNHDA and CDR2 SQIVND (reference sequence). The CDR3 nucleotides are TGTGCCAGTAGTATAGCCCCATCTAGCACCCATCCCTACGAGCAGTACTTC. Translated: CASSIAPSSTHPYEQYF.

The chain combines TRBV19 with TRBJ2-7; D is undetermined. V gave up 6 bases and J gave up 1 base, with 10 bases separating them. This CDR3 comprises 13 residues. CDR1 and CDR2 from the germline V gene are LNHDA and SQIVND (reference sequence). The CDR3 protein is CASSFRGSYEQYF. The CDR3 DNA reads as TGTGCCAGTAGCTTTCGCGGATCCTACGAGCAGTACTTC.

This chain uses TRBV10-2 with TRBJ2-2; the D gene is possibly TRBD2 (6 bases). The CDR3 covers 17 residues. CDR1 is WSHSY and CDR2 is SAAADI in the germline V gene. V lost 7 bases, J lost 0 bases, and 18 bases lay in between. This chain's CDR3 is CASTLASTGANTGELFF. CDR3 nucleotides: TGCGCCAGCACACTAGCTTCAACCGGGGCGAACACCGGGGAGCTGTTTTTT.

V gene TRBV6-5 combines with J gene TRBJ2-1; 8 bases align to TRBD1. With 8 bases clipped from V and 6 bases from J, the junction kept 12 bases outside the gene matches. The CDR3 consists of 15 residues. The V gene's germline CDR1 is MNHEY and CDR2 SVGAGI. CDR3 loop: CASATGGVGSNEQFF. The DNA of the CDR3 is TGTGCCAGCGCAACAGGGGGTGTGGGGAGCAATGAGCAGTTCTTC.

CDR3 nucleotides: TGTGCCAGCAGCCCAGGGTTTTCCTACGAGCAGTACTTC. Its translation: CASSPGFSYEQYF. This chain links TRBV7-9 with TRBJ2-7, with D perhaps matching TRBD1 (5 bases). Between the trimmed V and J ends, which lost 5 bases and 1 base, there was a span of 9 bases. The CDR3 extends over 13 amino acids. Germline V gene data show CDR1 as SEHNR and CDR2 as FQNEAQ (reference sequence).

The genes are TRBV7-9 and TRBJ2-7, with a possible D match to TRBD1 (6 bases). Trimming cost V 3 bases and J 7 bases, with 10 bases left between them. The CDR3 is 12 amino acids. Germline values: CDR1 SEHNR, CDR2 FQNEAQ (reference sequence). This CDR3 reads CASSFTGQEQYF. For the CDR3, the DNA is TGTGCCAGCAGCTTTACAGGGCAAGAGCAGTACTTC.

This chain joins TRBV4-1 and TRBJ1-1; 7 positions match TRBD1. The length of the CDR3 is 15 residues. Unmatched junction bases numbered 3, after V lost 1 base and J lost 1 base. Germline V gene sequence: CDR1 MGHRA, CDR2 YSYEKL. Written as DNA, the CDR3 is TGCGCCAGCAGCCAAGGGTCAGGGGGGAACACTGAAGCTTTCTTT. The encoded protein is CASSQGSGGNTEAFF.

The V call is TRBV28, the J call TRBJ2-7; 7 bases are a match to TRBD1. The CDR3 has 13 residues. CDR1 is MDHEN and CDR2 is SYDVKM in the germline V gene. Trimming at V came to 9 bases and at J to 1 base, leaving 6 bases not matched to a gene. CDR3: CASQTGSSYEQYF. DNA of the CDR3: TGTGCCAGTCAGACAGGGAGTTCCTACGAGCAGTACTTC.

The V call is TRBV5-1, the J call TRBJ2-3; 10 bases match TRBD2. This CDR3 is built from 18 residues. Germline V gene data show CDR1 as SGHRS and CDR2 as YFSETQ. J gave up 2 bases and V 9 bases, and 18 bases lay outside the gene matches. The CDR3 loop reads CATHRGASGGHHTDTQYF. DNA of the CDR3: TGCGCCACTCACAGGGGTGCTAGCGGGGGACACCACACAGATACGCAGTATTTT.

The chain combines TRBV9 with TRBJ1-3; 10 bases match TRBD1. The ends lost 3 bases at V and 6 bases at J; junction bases unmatched: 6. This CDR3 has 15 amino acids. CDR1 and CDR2 from the germline V gene are SGDLS and YYNGEE. CDR3 bases: TGTGCCAGCAGCGCGACAGGGGGCAAGCAAAACACCATATATTTT. It codes for CASSATGGKQNTIYF.

The chain couples TRBV25-1 to TRBJ1-2; 7 positions agree with TRBD1. CDR3 length equals 14 residues. J lost 3 bases, V lost 2 bases, and 3 bases had no gene match. Per germline, CDR1 MGHDK and CDR2 SYGVNS. CDR3 residues: CASSEVGGHYGYTF. The CDR3 DNA is TGTGCCAGCAGTGAAGTAGGGGGCCACTATGGCTACACCTTC.

The sample holds one count of this clone. CDR3 coding DNA: TGTGCCAGCAGCCTCGGGACAGGGACCTATGGCTACACCTTC. Translating gives CASSLGTGTYGYTF. The chain recombines TRBV14 with TRBJ1-2; 9 bases are a match to TRBD1. Germline-derived CDR1 and CDR2 are SGHDN and FVKESK. V lost 4 bases, J lost 4 bases, and 4 bases stayed unmatched. The CDR3 spans 14 residues. The complete variable domain, with remaining parts taken from reference TRBV14 and TRBJ1-2, reads EAGVTQFPSHSVIEKGQTVTLRCDPISGHDNLYWYRRVMGKEIKFLLHFVKESKQDESGMPNNRFLAERTGGTYSTLKVQPAELEDSGVYFCASSLGTGTYGYTFGSGTRLTVV.

The chain uses TRBV7-6 and TRBJ1-6; 10 nucleotides agree with TRBD1. The germline CDR1 and CDR2 sequences are SGHVS and FNYEAQ. The CDR3 runs 17 residues. V gave up 1 base and J gave up 3 bases; unmatched junction bases: 3. CDR3 DNA: TGTGCCAGCAGCTTAGGGGACAGGGGCCTCTATAATTCACCCCTCCACTTT. This encodes CASSLGDRGLYNSPLHF.

This clone was counted between two and nine times. The junction departs from germline at one end; a sequencing error may be responsible. The gene calls are TRBV7-7 and TRBJ2-1; possibly TRBD1 for D (6 bases). CDR1 and CDR2 (germline): SSHAT, FNYEAQ (reference sequence). The CDR3 sequence is 14 residues long. The chain's CDR3 is CASSLGQDSNEQFF. CDR3 coding DNA: TGTGCTAGCAGCTTAGGGCAGGACAGCAATGAGCAGTTCTTC.

The CDR3 protein is CASSSAGDTEAFF. The CDR3 nucleotides read TGTGCCAGCAGCTCGGCCGGGGACACTGAAGCTTTCTTT. V and J are TRBV9 and TRBJ1-1, with D unclear. The ends were cut back, 4 bases at V and 3 bases at J, with 10 bases in the middle. Per the germline V gene, CDR1 is SGDLS and CDR2 is YYNGEE. This CDR3 is built from 13 residues.

The rearrangement joins TRBV5-1 to TRBJ2-1; 7 nucleotides agree with TRBD1. Germline CDR1 reads SGHRS; CDR2 reads YFSETQ. Losses at the gene ends were 4 bases for V and 2 bases for J; bases not matched to a gene: 12. There are 17 residues in the CDR3. The CDR3 loop reads CASSPGQLILAYNEQFF. The CDR3 DNA sequence: TGCGCCAGCAGCCCGGGACAGCTTATCCTTGCCTACAATGAGCAGTTCTTC.

The chain combines TRBV29-1 with TRBJ1-3, with 7 bases that match TRBD1. CDR1 SQVTM and CDR2 ANQGSEA come from the germline V gene. CDR3 length: 14 amino acids. Germline trimming cut 4 bases from V and 4 bases from J; bases unmatched to any gene: 7. The CDR3 region is CSVATGTAGNTIYF. CDR3 in DNA: TGCAGCGTTGCCACCGGGACAGCCGGAAACACCATATATTTT. The complete variable domain, with remaining parts taken from reference TRBV29-1 and TRBJ1-3, reads SAVISQKPSRDICQRGTSLTIQCQVDSQVTMMFWYRQQPGQSLTLIATANQGSEATYESGFVIDKFPISRPNLTFSTLTVSNMSPEDSSIYLCSVATGTAGNTIYFGEGSWLTVV.

The rearrangement links TRBV19 to TRBJ1-2; no clear D. There are 14 residues in the CDR3. The V end was cut by 4 bases, the J end by 4 bases, with 13 bases between. Germline V gives CDR1 LNHDA, CDR2 SQIVND (reference sequence). The CDR3: CASSTTKRGYGYTF. The CDR3 region has the DNA TGTGCCAGTAGTACGACCAAGCGGGGCTATGGCTACACCTTC.

The J gene is TRBJ1-1, the V gene TRBV3-1 (or the pseudogene TRBV3-2), with 9 bases that match TRBD1. This CDR3 contains 14 residues. V lost 3 bases to trimming and J lost 5 bases; unmatched junction nucleotides: 4. Germline V CDR1 and CDR2: LGHDT, YNNKEL (reference sequence). CDR3 sequence (DNA): TGTGCCAGCAGCCACGGACAGGGGTTGACTGAAGCTTTCTTT. Translation: CASSHGQGLTEAFF.

As regards this clone: This CDR3 is also generated by other DNA sequences in the sample. The rearrangement joins TRBV5-4 to TRBJ1-1; D is uncertain. The CDR3 totals 14 residues. The V gene's germline CDR1 is SGHNT and CDR2 YYREEE (reference sequence). V lost 0 bases and J lost 0, with 6 bases in between. CDR3 bases: TGTGCCAGCAGCTTGGCCTTAATGAACACTGAAGCTTTCTTT. It yields the protein CASSLALMNTEAFF.

This chain connects TRBV5-8 to TRBJ1-1; tentative D call: TRBD1 (6 bases). The germline V and J ends were trimmed by 2 bases and 1 base, with 6 bases remaining between them. CDR1 and CDR2 from the germline V gene are SGHTS and YDEGEE. The CDR3 contains 13 residues. DNA for the CDR3: TGTGCCAGCAGCTTCAGGGGGAACACTGAAGCTTTCTTT. Protein product: CASSFRGNTEAFF.

The chain couples TRBV28 to TRBJ1-2; 9 bases match TRBD1. Germline CDR1 is MDHEN and CDR2 is SYDVKM. V dropped 6 bases and J dropped 8; count of bases not matched to a gene: 16. This CDR3 spans 16 amino acids. For the CDR3, the DNA is TGTGCCAGCAGCGGACCGGGACAGGGCTTATGGTGGGGCTACACCTTC. This translates into CASSGPGQGLWWGYTF.